This section outlines one T cell receptor (beta chain) sequence together with its context. Germline values: CDR1 SEHNR, CDR2 FQNEAQ (reference sequence). Trimming took 4 bases from V and 1 from J, leaving 12 bases between them. CDR3 length: 15 amino acids. The data were obtained in a study of CD4+ T cells in melanoma. The protocol was immunoSEQ multiplex PCR, while the TCRdb copy is restricted to in-frame clones and leaves out a portion. The sample includes 9,000 to 13,000 clones, around 79% of them seen just once. Input material: cells from a culture (not recorded whether cultured in vitro). V is TRBV7-9 and J is TRBJ2-3, with a tentative D call TRBD1 (6 bases). This TCR was sampled from a human donor with melanoma. DNA of the CDR3: TGTGCCAGCAGCTGGGGTAGACAGGGCACAGATACGCAGTATTTT. Translation gives CASSWGRQGTDTQYF.